Included here is one T cell receptor beta chain sequence, with context. The data stem from a study of blood T cell repertoires in COVID-19. Libraries were prepared by immunoSEQ multiplex PCR; TCRdb keeps only in-frame clonotypes and omits some of them. The sample holds hundreds of thousands of clones, over 75% seen once. The CDR3 contains 19 residues. With V trimmed by 5 bases and J by 1 base, 11 bases remained unmatched. The germline CDR1 and CDR2 sequences are SEHNR and FQNEAQ (reference sequence). The source of this sequence is a woman aged 18 to 35 who had recovered from COVID-19. Material for sequencing was PBMCs or T cells enriched from blood (not recorded which). The chain combines TRBV7-9 with TRBJ2-3; 14 bases line up with TRBD2. CDR3 in amino acids: CASSPRLAGGPIGTDTQYF. Written as DNA, the CDR3 is TGTGCCAGCAGCCCCAGACTAGCGGGGGGGCCGATTGGCACAGATACGCAGTATTTT.